The 14 T cell receptor beta chains below come from one sample, sequenced in a study of cytomegalovirus exposure and HLA in healthy donors (TCRdb year 2017). Library creation used the immunoSEQ multiplex PCR assay. A mixture of 60 forward primers for TCR Vbeta segments and 13 reverse primers for TCR Jbeta segments was used in the multiplex PCR. TCRdb carries this immuneACCESS record with in-frame sequences only. Its versions omit some clonotypes, under half of them owing to an unresolved V gene in the studies checked, with the rest unexplained. This sample holds a few hundred thousand clones; approximately 79% were observed only once. 0.22% of the sample lies in the top ten. The material sequenced was PBMCs. Receptor source: a girl aged 2-10 years in good health and CMV-seronegative.

The table lists this clone with a few counts. The CDR3 here is CAISEAGEPGELFF. CDR3 sequence (DNA): TGTGCCATCAGTGAAGCAGGGGAGCCCGGGGAGCTGTTTTTT. The chain combines TRBV10-3 with TRBJ2-2; a weak D match, TRBD1 (6 bases). From germline, CDR1 is ENHRY and CDR2 SYGVKD. CDR3 length: 14 residues. V shed 3 bases and J shed 6 bases, with 11 bases lying between them.

This sequence joins TRBV27 and TRBJ2-1, with TRBD2 matching 14 bases. This CDR3 has 17 amino acids. V was clipped by 7 bases and J by 0 bases; unmatched bases: 5. CDR1 and CDR2 from the germline V gene are MNHEY and SMNVEV (reference sequence). CDR3 in amino acids: CASKGLAGGRSYNEQFF. In DNA form, the CDR3 reads TGTGCCAGCAAAGGACTAGCGGGGGGCCGCTCCTACAATGAGCAGTTCTTC.

This clone was seen only once. This chain connects TRBV7-9 to TRBJ2-1; 8 bases are a match to TRBD1. The CDR3 has 12 residues. Trimming took 6 bases from V and 10 from J; bases not matched to a gene: 5. CDR1 and CDR2 (germline): SEHNR, FQNEAQ (reference sequence). CDR3 DNA: TGTGCCAGCAGTCGACAGGGGCGAGAGCAGTTCTTC. Translation: CASSRQGREQFF.

The chain is built from TRBV5-6 and TRBJ1-2; 9 nucleotides agree with TRBD1. CDR3 length: 16 residues. Germline CDR1 and CDR2: SGHDT and YYEEEE. V lost 0 bases and J lost 4; bases outside the gene matches: 7. CDR3 protein: CASSLVKATGGYGYTF. Here the CDR3 DNA reads TGTGCCAGCAGCTTGGTAAAGGCGACAGGGGGCTATGGCTACACCTTC.

This clone was observed a single time. At one of its ends the junction is not consistent with the germline gene, which may arise from a read error. The chain recombines TRBV6-6 with TRBJ2-1; 12 positions agree with TRBD2. The CDR3 covers 15 residues. The V gene's germline CDR1 is MNHNY and CDR2 SVGAGI (reference sequence). The CDR3 DNA is TGTGCCCGCAGGTCCGGGACTAGCGGGTGGGATGAGCAGTTCTTC. Protein product: CARRSGTSGWDEQFF.

This clone has only a few counts. The chain links TRBV5-1 to TRBJ2-1; tentatively, D is TRBD1 (6 bases). V lost 0 bases, J lost 10 bases, and 14 bases lay in between. The CDR3 runs 14 residues. Looked up from germline, CDR1 is SGHRS and CDR2 is YFSETQ. The CDR3 sequence: CASSLGNNREEQFF. CDR3 DNA: TGCGCCAGCAGCTTGGGCAATAACAGGGAAGAGCAGTTCTTC.

The chain employs TRBV7-6 and TRBJ2-1, with TRBD2 identical over 7 bases. The CDR3 loop spans 16 amino acids. V gave up 0 bases and J gave up 0 bases; unmatched junction bases: 2. CDR1 is SGHVS, CDR2 FNYEAQ, per germline. Here the CDR3 DNA reads TGTGCCAGCAGCTTAGCAGCGGGAAGCTCCTACAATGAGCAGTTCTTC. As protein: CASSLAAGSSYNEQFF.

V is TRBV27 and J is TRBJ2-7, with 8 bases aligning to TRBD2. The length of the CDR3 is 14 residues. Germline assignment: CDR1 MNHEY and CDR2 SMNVEV (reference sequence). With V trimmed by 7 bases and J by 7 bases, 12 bases remained unmatched. CDR3 sequence: CASMERVAGGEQYF. Written as DNA, the CDR3 is TGTGCCAGCATGGAGAGGGTGGCGGGAGGTGAGCAGTACTTC.

In its sample, this clone was seen once. The rearrangement uses TRBV10-3 and TRBJ1-2, with TRBD1 identical over 7 bases. In germline, CDR1 is ENHRY, CDR2 SYGVKD. The CDR3 has 17 amino acids. Germline trimming cut 5 bases from V and 4 bases from J; bases unmatched to any gene: 16. Here the CDR3 reads CAISRTPAGQLIYGYTF. As DNA, the CDR3 is TGTGCCATCAGTCGTACGCCTGCGGGACAGCTGATCTATGGCTACACCTTC.

The J gene is TRBJ2-7, the V gene TRBV10-3; possibly TRBD1 for D (6 bases). Germline loops: CDR1 ENHRY, CDR2 SYGVKD. This CDR3 comprises 12 residues. Trimming stripped 8 bases from V and 3 bases from J, with 11 bases between. Written as DNA, the CDR3 is TGTGCCATCCGGACAGAGTACTACGAGCAGTACTTC. This translates into CAIRTEYYEQYF.

This rearrangement joins TRBV2 to TRBJ1-4; D is undetermined. V was cut by 4 bases and J by 6 bases, with 9 bases left in between. CDR1 and CDR2 (germline): SNHLY, FYNNEI. The CDR3 has 13 amino acids. The CDR3 sequence is CASSGLQDEKLFF. CDR3 DNA: TGTGCCAGCAGTGGTCTCCAGGATGAAAAACTGTTTTTT.

J is TRBJ2-1 and V is TRBV4-1, with D unresolved. Trimming stripped 1 base from V and 8 bases from J, with 6 bases between. The CDR3 contains 12 residues. The germline CDR1 and CDR2 sequences are MGHRA and YSYEKL. The chain's CDR3 is CASSQGRDEQFF. The CDR3 bases are TGCGCCAGCAGCCAAGGCCGGGATGAGCAGTTCTTC.

The chain carries TRBV19 and TRBJ1-5; 9 nucleotides align to TRBD1. The CDR3 is made up of 14 amino acids. The germline gives CDR1 LNHDA, CDR2 SQIVND (reference sequence). With 6 bases clipped from V and 6 bases from J, the junction kept 6 bases outside the gene matches. For the CDR3, the DNA is TGTGCCAGTAGACAGGGGGCGGGTTTTCAGCCCCAGCATTTT. Translation gives CASRQGAGFQPQHF.

This clone was found a few times. This chain uses TRBV7-2 with TRBJ1-1; weak D call: TRBD1 (5 bases). Trimming removed 1 base from V and 6 bases from J, with 12 bases in between. CDR3 length: 14 residues. Germline V gene sequence: CDR1 SGHTA, CDR2 FQGNSA. DNA of the CDR3: TGTGCCAGCAGCTTAGGGGTAGGGGAGGCTGAAGCTTTCTTT. Protein sequence: CASSLGVGEAEAFF.